These 27 T cell receptor beta chains were all obtained from the same sample, sequenced in a study of shared clonotypes between healthy human individuals. TCRdb's table, derived via immunoSEQ multiplex PCR, lists solely in-frame clones and lacks some. Of 470,000 or so clones listed, around 73% are singletons. The sequencing input was PBMCs. The source of these receptors is a woman between 40 and 50 years old in good health. Some clones in this sample may be carry-over from other donors' samples.

On this clone itself: The sample contains more than one DNA sequence encoding this CDR3. The chain links TRBV6-5 to TRBJ2-7, with no clear D. Germline CDR1 is MNHEY and CDR2 is SVGAGI. The length of the CDR3 is 12 residues. Trimming pared 3 bases from V and 4 bases from J, leaving 7 bases between. The CDR3 sequence: CASSYSPYEQYF. Written as DNA, the CDR3 is TGTGCCAGCAGTTATTCGCCGTACGAGCAGTACTTC.

The gene calls are TRBV28 and TRBJ1-2, with D tentatively TRBD1 (6 bases). V lost 6 bases to trimming and J lost 3 bases, with 11 bases between them. This CDR3 spans 13 amino acids. Germline CDR1 reads MDHEN; CDR2 reads SYDVKM. DNA of the CDR3: TGTGCCAGCAGCGGGGGCCTCTACTATGGCTACACCTTC. It is translated as CASSGGLYYGYTF.

This clone was detected only once. The chain combines TRBV29-1 with TRBJ2-7, with 10 nucleotides matching TRBD2. Losses at the gene ends were 7 bases for V and 4 bases for J; bases not matched to a gene: 7. CDR1 is SQVTM, CDR2 ANQGSEA, per germline. The CDR3 extends over 13 amino acids. The CDR3 sequence: CSARTSGEYEQYF. The CDR3 nucleotides are TGCAGCGCCCGGACTAGCGGCGAATACGAGCAGTACTTC.

The rearrangement joins TRBV7-8 to TRBJ2-7; 8 nucleotides line up with TRBD1. Germline V lookup: CDR1 SGHVS, CDR2 FQNEAQ. The V segment lost 5 bases and the J segment 0 bases; nucleotides outside the gene matches: 6. This CDR3 is 15 amino acids long. CDR3 protein: CASSQSTGVSYEQYF. CDR3 nucleotide sequence: TGTGCCAGCAGCCAATCGACAGGGGTCTCCTACGAGCAGTACTTC.

This clone was seen a handful of times. The junction shows a germline mismatch at one end, possibly a read error. The rearrangement uses TRBV29-1 and TRBJ1-3, with a weak D call TRBD1 (5 bases). There are 13 residues in the CDR3. CDR1 and CDR2 from the germline V gene are SQVTM and ANQGSEA. CDR3 amino acids: CSVEGDGGNTIYF. The CDR3 DNA reads TGCAGCGTAGAAGGGGATGGTGGAAACACCATATATTTT.

Only a few counts were recorded for this clone. The chain has TRBV25-1 and TRBJ2-2; no clear D. CDR1 and CDR2 (germline): MGHDK, SYGVNS. The CDR3 contains 13 residues. Trimming took off 7 bases at V and 7 bases at J, with 13 bases between the two ends. CDR3 DNA sequence: TGTGCCAGCACCCAAGAGTTCGTCGGGGAGCTGTTTTTT. Translation: CASTQEFVGELFF.

The rearrangement joins TRBV4-2 to TRBJ2-1, with TRBD2 as a possible D gene (5 bases). The CDR3 extends over 15 amino acids. CDR1 and CDR2 from the germline V gene are LGHNA and YNFKEQ. The V end lost 0 bases, the J end lost 8 bases, and 14 bases lay between the germline ends. The CDR3 reads CASSQDLSRRDEQFF. The CDR3 region has the DNA TGTGCCAGCAGCCAAGACCTTAGTAGGCGGGATGAGCAGTTCTTC.

The rearrangement uses TRBV5-1 and TRBJ1-3; D unresolved. The length of the CDR3 is 11 residues. Germline assignment: CDR1 SGHRS and CDR2 YFSETQ. The ends were cut back, 4 bases at V and 4 bases at J, with 3 bases in the middle. In DNA form, the CDR3 reads TGCGCCAGCAGCGAGGGAAACACCATATATTTT. Translating gives CASSEGNTIYF.

This clone was recorded only once. V gene TRBV18 combines with J gene TRBJ1-2; D not resolved. Per germline, CDR1 KGHSH and CDR2 LQKENI. The CDR3 has 14 residues. Trimming removed 2 bases at V and 4 bases at J, with 11 bases between. This CDR3 reads CASSPEAAIYGYTF. The CDR3 DNA reads TGTGCCAGCTCACCAGAGGCAGCCATCTATGGCTACACCTTC.

This chain links TRBV5-1 with TRBJ2-1; 9 bases are a match to TRBD2. V lost 3 bases to trimming and J lost 2 bases; unmatched junction nucleotides: 3. This CDR3 is 15 amino acids long. Germline CDR1 SGHRS, CDR2 YFSETQ. The CDR3 nucleotides are TGCGCCAGCAGCTCTAGCGGGACCACCTACAATGAGCAGTTCTTC. Amino acid sequence: CASSSSGTTYNEQFF.

This clone was detected ten times or more. Other DNA variants within this sample encode the same CDR3. The genes are TRBV18 and TRBJ2-2; weak D call: TRBD2 (5 bases). The CDR3 runs 12 residues. Germline V gene sequence: CDR1 KGHSH, CDR2 LQKENI. Between the trimmed V and J ends, which lost 3 bases and 8 bases, there was a span of 7 bases. The CDR3 sequence: CASSPRAGELFF. The CDR3 DNA reads TGTGCCAGCTCACCGCGGGCTGGGGAGCTGTTTTTT.

Concerning this clone itself: A far bigger clonotype differs at one base, so this is likely a read error. The chain uses TRBV7-2 and TRBJ2-1; 12 bases are a match to TRBD2. The V gene end was trimmed by 5 bases and the J gene end by 3 bases; junction bases not matched to a gene: 2. CDR3 length: 15 residues. In germline, CDR1 is SGHTA, CDR2 FQGNSA. Here the CDR3 reads CASSETSGSYNEQFF. The CDR3 DNA follows: TGTGCCAGCAGCGAGACTAGCGGGAGCTACAATGAGCAGTTCTTC.

The V gene is TRBV10-2, the J gene TRBJ1-5, with 7 bases fitting TRBD1. CDR1 WSHSY and CDR2 SAAADI come from the germline V gene. The junction had 6 bases not matched to a gene; V was cut back by 6 bases and J by 1 base. This CDR3 is built from 15 residues. The CDR3 reads CASRQGGSSNQPQHF. CDR3 DNA sequence: TGCGCCAGCAGGCAAGGGGGCTCGAGCAATCAGCCCCAGCATTTT.

This clone was seen a single time. The rearrangement joins TRBV6-1 to TRBJ1-5, with TRBD1 identical over 12 bases. In germline, CDR1 is MNHNS, CDR2 SASEGT. V gave up 2 bases and J gave up 2 bases; unmatched junction bases: 4. The CDR3 spans 17 residues. The CDR3 DNA follows: TGTGCCAGCAGTGAAAGGGGACAGGGGGCTGGCAATCAGCCCCAGCATTTT. This codes for CASSERGQGAGNQPQHF.

The V and J genes are TRBV5-4 and TRBJ2-1, with TRBD2 identical over 10 bases. The V gene end was trimmed by 4 bases and the J gene end by 6 bases; junction bases not matched to a gene: 7. The germline CDR1 and CDR2 sequences are SGHNT and YYREEE (reference sequence). The CDR3 has 15 residues. The CDR3 loop reads CASSAGLAEPNEQFF. The CDR3 nucleotides read TGTGCCAGCAGCGCCGGACTAGCGGAACCCAATGAGCAGTTCTTC.

The chain couples TRBV7-9 to TRBJ1-5; D call uncertain. The CDR3 totals 13 residues. V was pared by 7 bases and J by 5 bases, with 12 bases between. CDR1 is SEHNR and CDR2 is FQNEAQ in the germline V gene (reference sequence). For the CDR3, the DNA is TGTGCCAGCACCGCCCACGGGGATCAGCCCCAGCATTTT. Translating gives CASTAHGDQPQHF. Full variable domain (rest looked up from reference TRBV7-9 and TRBJ1-5): DTGVSQNPRHKITKRGQNVTFRCDPISEHNRLYWYRQTLGQGPEFLTYFQNEAQLEKSRLLSDRFSAERPKGSFSTLEIQRTEQGDSAMYLCASTAHGDQPQHFGDGTRLSIL.

This clone was observed many times. This chain links TRBV14 with TRBJ1-1; D gene uncertain. Germline V CDR1 and CDR2: SGHDN, FVKESK. The CDR3 has 14 residues. Trimming cost V 1 base and J 8 bases, with 14 bases left between them. CDR3 residues: CASSQGRHYSEAFF. CDR3 coding DNA: TGTGCCAGCAGCCAAGGGAGGCATTATTCAGAAGCTTTCTTT.

The gene calls are TRBV7-9 and TRBJ2-7; weak D call: TRBD1 (5 bases). Germline V gene data show CDR1 as SEHNR and CDR2 as FQNEAQ (reference sequence). Trimming shortened V by 7 bases and J by 2 bases, and 18 bases separated the two germline ends. There are 15 residues in the CDR3. CDR3 coding DNA: TGTGCCAGCACCCCCCGGCAGGGTCAGCCCTACGAGCAGTACTTC. As protein: CASTPRQGQPYEQYF.

The J gene is TRBJ1-1, the V gene TRBV30; the D gene is possibly TRBD1 (5 bases). Trimming removed 2 bases from V and 8 bases from J, with 21 bases in between. The germline V gene has CDR1 GTSNPN and CDR2 SVGIG (reference sequence). CDR3 length: 15 residues. The CDR3 DNA sequence: TGTGCCTGGAGTAGGACATCACGACCCCGCAACGAAGCTTTCTTT. It is translated as CAWSRTSRPRNEAFF.

This sequence joins TRBV11-1 and TRBJ2-3; 7 positions agree with TRBD1. Germline values: CDR1 SGHAT, CDR2 FQDESV (reference sequence). Trimming took 4 bases from V and 6 from J; bases not matched to a gene: 4. The CDR3 loop spans 13 amino acids. In DNA, the CDR3 is TGTGCCAGCAGCTACAGGGGCTTCGATACGCAGTATTTT. This gives the protein CASSYRGFDTQYF.

The chain links TRBV5-1 to TRBJ1-1, with 7 bases matching TRBD1. V lost 3 bases and J lost 1; bases outside the gene matches: 6. CDR3 length: 15 amino acids. Germline CDR1 SGHRS, CDR2 YFSETQ. This CDR3 is CASSSKQGPNTEAFF. CDR3 nucleotide sequence: TGCGCCAGCAGCTCTAAACAGGGGCCGAACACTGAAGCTTTCTTT.

V usage is TRBV7-3 and J usage is TRBJ2-1; 12 bases map to TRBD2. CDR1 is SGHTA, CDR2 FQGTGA, per germline. This CDR3 spans 14 amino acids. J lost 10 bases, V lost 4 bases, and 5 bases had no gene match. CDR3 residues: CASSSWTSGNEQFF. As DNA, the CDR3 is TGTGCCAGCAGCTCTTGGACTAGCGGGAACGAGCAGTTCTTC.

The gene calls are TRBV5-1 and TRBJ2-1; 7 bases agree with TRBD2. CDR1 SGHRS and CDR2 YFSETQ come from the germline V gene. The CDR3 is made up of 15 amino acids. J gave up 6 bases and V 6 bases, and 12 bases lay outside the gene matches. CDR3 coding DNA: TGCGCCAGCACCTCTCCCGGACTAGTTGGCAATGAGCAGTTCTTC. As protein: CASTSPGLVGNEQFF. Filled out from reference TRBV5-1 and TRBJ2-1, the complete variable domain reads KAGVTQTPRYLIKTRGQQVTLSCSPISGHRSVSWYQQTPGQGLQFLFEYFSETQRNKGNFPGRFSGRQFSNSRSEMNVSTLELGDSALYLCASTSPGLVGNEQFFGPGTRLTVL.

Comments on this clone: A read error may account for a junction end that differs from germline. The rearrangement links TRBV10-3 to TRBJ1-1; 7 nucleotides align to TRBD1. The CDR3 is 16 residues long. Germline CDR1 is ENHRY and CDR2 is SYGVKD. The CDR3 region has the DNA TGTGCCATCAGTGAGCCGGGGACAGATCGGAACACTGAAGCTTCCTTT. As protein: CAISEPGTDRNTEASF.

The CDR3 bases are TGTGCCAGCAGGGTGACAGGGGGGAACGGGGAGCTGTTTTTT. Translation gives CASRVTGGNGELFF. The chain is built from TRBV27 and TRBJ2-2; 9 bases line up with TRBD1. Germline CDR1 and CDR2: MNHEY and SMNVEV (reference sequence). This CDR3 is 14 amino acids long. The V gene end was trimmed by 6 bases and the J gene end by 7 bases; junction bases not matched to a gene: 6.

The CDR3 DNA sequence: TGTGCCAGCCCTGGACTAGCGGGAGGAGGGGGTGGCACAGATACGCAGTATTTT. This translates into CASPGLAGGGGGTDTQYF. The chain joins TRBV2 to TRBJ2-3; 14 bases are a match to TRBD2. In germline, CDR1 is SNHLY, CDR2 FYNNEI. This CDR3 is built from 18 residues. V shed 8 bases, J shed 1 base, and the junction held 11 bases outside the gene matches.

The chain links TRBV15 to TRBJ2-7; TRBD1 agrees at 8 bases. The length of the CDR3 is 15 residues. The trim removed 6 bases at V and 0 bases at J, leaving 7 bases unmatched. Germline V CDR1 and CDR2: LNHNV, YYDKDF (reference sequence). The CDR3 DNA sequence: TGTGCCACCAGGGCGGGACAGGCTCGCTCCTACGAGCAGTACTTC. It codes for CATRAGQARSYEQYF.